This TCR beta chain was obtained from a study of cytomegalovirus exposure and HLA in healthy donors. General study results and limits: The number of N-insertions in an Asian-associated ancestry cluster was reportedly below the approximately 700-donor mean in a later analysis.

A remark on this clone: No antigen is known for it.

Trimming removed 5 bases from V and 0 bases from J, with 14 bases in between. CDR1 is MGHDK and CDR2 is SYGVNS in the germline V gene. The CDR3 sequence is 16 residues long. Primers included in the PCR were 60 Vbeta and 13 Jbeta primers. Authors' data handling: Per a later analysis, the number of unique TCR beta chains was roughly 87 million, of which some 9.9 million were shared. Method: immunoSEQ multiplex PCR; TCRdb's copy keeps in-frame clones and lacks some. V and J calls and clone size are given by that table; D and trimming were obtained from the DNA. The sample holds some 130,000 clones; around four fifths are singletons and the top ten take less than 2%.

This receptor was taken from a man aged 40-49 years in good health and CMV-seronegative. Sample: PBMCs. This chain joins TRBV25-1 and TRBJ1-3; D is unresolved. The CDR3 DNA sequence: TGTGCCAGCAGTCAAAGCGGGAAGTTCTCTGGAAACACCATATATTTT. It translates to CASSQSGKFSGNTIYF.